A single TCR beta chain is shown here with its context. This receptor's antigen is unknown. There are no base qualities to consult, and no much larger clone falls within one base. The sample comes from a study of blood T cell repertoires in COVID-19 (TCRdb year 2020). In terms of the full investigation: Samples from collaborators originated in the United States, Italy and Spain and spanned both the acute and convalescent phases of COVID-19. Where available, HLA class I and class II types were taken from metadata supplied by the sample provider and were not determined by assay-based typing. A de-identified subject ID, COVID-19 status, age in years and sex were almost always included in the sample metadata. Samples were obtained from the ongoing ImmuneRACE study (first 160 participants) and from about 1,300 subjects provided by 6 global collaborators. The dataset comprised deeply sampled blood TCRbeta repertoires from subjects exposed to, actively infected with, or recovered from COVID-19. The prospective study material was composed of cDNA or gDNA derived from T cells, B-cell-depleted T cells, or PBMCs. The repertoires were released in a freely available public database meant as a resource for research on the immune response to SARS-CoV-2.

Compared with germline, V lacks 3 bases and J lacks 5 bases; bases without a gene match: 7. Including cysteine and phenylalanine, the CDR3 has 16 amino acids. Just the 48-base CDR3 DNA is kept, in frame starting at base 1. CDR1 and CDR2 (SGHTA, FQGNSA) derive from the germline V gene. TCRbeta CDR3 regions were amplified from genomic DNA using the immunoSEQ Assay, a bias-controlled multiplex PCR. From the authors' description of their analysis: The number of nucleated cells in each sample was estimated by amplification of reference gene primers within the assay. To quantify the absolute abundance of each unique TCRbeta CDR3 rearrangement, sequence reads were collapsed and filtered. Productive Simpson clonality was computed per sample as the square root of Simpson's diversity index over productive rearrangements. In TCRdb, the immuneACCESS table is reduced to in-frame sequences with V and J assigned. These tables do not hold every clone; where another copy was compared, an unresolved V gene accounts for under half, and the others remain unexplained. V, J and clone size reflect that table, while D and trimming were determined from the DNA. This sample is represented by around 240,000 clones; about 80% of them were singletons. 1.9% of the sample rests with the top ten.

Whole blood was collected in K2EDTA tubes by collaborating institutions according to the institutions' own protocols. For TCRbeta analysis, collaborators shipped samples in one of three forms: frozen whole blood, isolated PBMCs, or DNA extracted from either of those sample types. Overall study results and their limits: The amount of clinical and demographic metadata varied by source and participant and was provided uncurated.

This chain joins TRBV7-2 to TRBJ1-5; 10 junctional bases match TRBD1. The sequence was collected from a woman of 80 years or more with acute or convalescent COVID-19. The sequenced sample was peripheral blood. CDR3 protein: CASSFGTGVMDQPQHF. At the DNA level, the sequence is TGTGCCAGCAGCTTCGGGACAGGGGTGATGGATCAGCCCCAGCATTTT.